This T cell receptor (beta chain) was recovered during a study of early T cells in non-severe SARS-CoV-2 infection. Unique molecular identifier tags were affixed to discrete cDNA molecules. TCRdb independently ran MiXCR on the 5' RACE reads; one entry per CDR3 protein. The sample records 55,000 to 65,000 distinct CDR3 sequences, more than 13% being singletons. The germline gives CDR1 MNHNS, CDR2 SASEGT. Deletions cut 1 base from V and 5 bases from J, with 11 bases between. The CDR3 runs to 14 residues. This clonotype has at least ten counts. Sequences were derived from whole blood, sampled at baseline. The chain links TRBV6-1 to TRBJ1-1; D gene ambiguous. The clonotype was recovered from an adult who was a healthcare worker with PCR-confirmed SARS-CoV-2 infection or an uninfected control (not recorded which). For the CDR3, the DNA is TGTGCCAGCAGTGAAGTCAATTCAAATACTGAAGCTTTCTTT. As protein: CASSEVNSNTEAFF.